This TCR beta chain was obtained from a study of response to subunit inactivated influenza vaccine. Germline V lookup: CDR1 SNHLY, CDR2 FYNNEI. The CDR3 has 16 amino acids. J lost 0 bases, V lost 7 bases, and 9 bases had no gene match. TCRdb ran MiXCR on the RT-PCR reads and lists one entry per CDR3 protein. The sample has 650,000 to 800,000 distinct CDR3 sequences; less than 20% are singletons. In its sample, this clonotype was seen many times. The source was PBMCs from blood, collected around 5 days after vaccination. This clonotype originated in a man aged 45-65 years who received an inactivated influenza vaccine. The J gene is TRBJ2-1, the V gene TRBV2; 7 bases agree with TRBD2. CDR3 sequence (DNA): TGTGCCAGCACTGGGCTAGCGGTCACCTCCTACAATGAGCAGTTCTTC. Protein sequence: CASTGLAVTSYNEQFF.